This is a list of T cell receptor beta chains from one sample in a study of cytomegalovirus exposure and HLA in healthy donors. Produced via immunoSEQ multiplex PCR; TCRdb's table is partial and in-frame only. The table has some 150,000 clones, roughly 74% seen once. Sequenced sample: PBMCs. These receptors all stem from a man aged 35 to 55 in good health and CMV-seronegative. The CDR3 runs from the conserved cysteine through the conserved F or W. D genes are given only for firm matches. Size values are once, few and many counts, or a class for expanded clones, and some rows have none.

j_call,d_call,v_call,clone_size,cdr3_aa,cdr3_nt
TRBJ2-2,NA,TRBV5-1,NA,CASSILSVNTGELFF,TGCGCCAGCAGCATCCTTAGCGTGAACACCGGGGAGCTGTTTTTT
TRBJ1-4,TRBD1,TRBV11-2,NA,CASSLLLYPGTGKEKLFF,TGTGCCAGCAGCTTACTACTTTATCCCGGGACAGGGAAGGAAAAACTGTTTTTT
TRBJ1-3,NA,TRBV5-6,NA,CASSLGWASGNTIYF,TGTGCCAGCAGCTTGGGGTGGGCATCTGGAAACACCATATATTTT
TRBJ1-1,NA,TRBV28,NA,CASSLFRNTEAFF,TGTGCCAGCAGTTTGTTCAGGAACACTGAAGCTTTCTTT
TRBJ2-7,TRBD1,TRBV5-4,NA,CASSGQGQGNYEQYF,TGTGCCAGCAGCGGTCAAGGACAGGGAAACTACGAGCAGTACTTC
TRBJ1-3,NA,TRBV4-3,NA,CASSQGTGLSSGNTIYF,TGCGCCAGCAGCCAAGGTACAGGGCTCTCCTCTGGAAACACCATATATTTT
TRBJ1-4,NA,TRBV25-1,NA,CASRGRVGEKLFF,TGTGCCAGCAGAGGTCGGGTAGGTGAAAAACTGTTTTTT
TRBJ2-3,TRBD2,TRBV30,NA,CAWTNGGAPTDTQYF,TGTGCCTGGACGAACGGGGGGGCCCCCACAGATACGCAGTATTTT
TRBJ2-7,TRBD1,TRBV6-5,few,CASSSGTGAVIEQYF,TGTGCCAGCAGTTCGGGGACAGGGGCCGTGATAGAGCAGTACTTC
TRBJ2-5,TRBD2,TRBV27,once,CASSLSSPGGVEEETQYF,TGTGCCAGCAGTTTATCGTCCCCTGGGGGGGTAGAGGAAGAGACCCAGTACTTC
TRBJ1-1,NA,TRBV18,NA,CASSQILTGNTEAFF,TGTGCCAGCTCCCAAATACTCACAGGGAACACTGAAGCTTTCTTT
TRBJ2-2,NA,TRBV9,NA,CASSVGAGQRTNTGELFF,TGTGCCAGCAGCGTAGGTGCGGGACAGCGGACGAACACCGGGGAGCTGTTTTTT
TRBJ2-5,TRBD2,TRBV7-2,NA,CASSLVITAGRETQYF,TGTGCCAGCAGCTTAGTCATCACAGCGGGGAGAGAGACCCAGTACTTC
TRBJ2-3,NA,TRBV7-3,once,CASSLRGWVTISTDTQYF,TGTGCCAGCAGCTTGCGAGGGTGGGTGACAATATCAACAGATACGCAGTATTTT
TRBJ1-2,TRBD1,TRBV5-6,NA,CASSWGTGANYGYTF,TGTGCCAGCAGCTGGGGGACAGGGGCTAACTATGGCTACACCTTC
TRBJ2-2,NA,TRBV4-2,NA,CASSQDSRRGTGELFF,TGTGCCAGCAGCCAAGATTCGCGGAGAGGAACCGGGGAGCTGTTTTTT
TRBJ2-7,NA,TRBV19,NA,CASSGGTFAHVQYF,TGTGCCAGTAGTGGAGGGACCTTTGCCCACGTGCAGTACTTC
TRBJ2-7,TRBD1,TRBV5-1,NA,CASSLSPGTGLGEQYF,TGCGCCAGCAGCTTGTCACCCGGGACAGGGCTCGGCGAGCAGTACTTC
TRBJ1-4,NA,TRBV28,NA,CASSSTNEGGRLFF,TGTGCCAGCAGTTCCACAAACGAGGGAGGGCGACTGTTTTTT
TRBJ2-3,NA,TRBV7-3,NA,CASSSGLANTQYF,TGTGCCAGCAGTTCCGGACTGGCTAATACGCAGTATTTT
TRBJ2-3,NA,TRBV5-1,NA,CASSPGGLPLGEDTQYF,TGCGCCAGCAGCCCTGGAGGACTCCCCCTCGGTGAAGATACGCAGTATTTT
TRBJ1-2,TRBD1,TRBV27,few,CASSLSGQGARGYTF,TGTGCCAGCAGTTTGTCGGGACAGGGGGCGCGTGGCTACACCTTC
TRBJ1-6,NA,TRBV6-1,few,CASQITPLAPLHF,TGTGCCAGCCAAATAACACCCCTCGCACCCCTCCACTTT
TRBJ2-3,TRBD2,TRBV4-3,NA,CASSQGVLAGTADTQYF,TGCGCCAGCAGCCAAGGGGTCTTAGCGGGGACCGCAGATACGCAGTATTTT
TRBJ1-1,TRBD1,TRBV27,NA,CASRNGQGQAFF,TGTGCCAGCAGAAATGGACAGGGTCAAGCTTTCTTT
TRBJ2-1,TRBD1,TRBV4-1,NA,CASSQQGVWNEQFF,TGCGCCAGCAGTCAACAGGGGGTTTGGAATGAGCAGTTCTTC
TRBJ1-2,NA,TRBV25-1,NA,CASSEGWAVHGYTF,TGTGCCAGCAGTGAGGGTTGGGCAGTCCATGGCTACACCTTC
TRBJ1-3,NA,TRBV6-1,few,CASSARQASSGNTIYF,TGTGCCAGCAGTGCCCGACAGGCGAGCTCTGGAAACACCATATATTTT
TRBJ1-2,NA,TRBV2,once,CASSEVQGSMSYTF,TGTGCCAGCAGTGAAGTTCAGGGGTCTATGAGCTACACCTTC
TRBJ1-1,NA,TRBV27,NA,CASAASGFPQEAFF,TGTGCCAGCGCAGCGAGCGGTTTCCCCCAGGAAGCTTTCTTT
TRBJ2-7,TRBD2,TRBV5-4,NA,CASSLFGTSYEQYF,TGTGCCAGCAGCTTGTTCGGGACTAGCTACGAGCAGTACTTC
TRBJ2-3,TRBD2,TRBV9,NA,CASSVGWTSGGASTDTQYF,TGTGCCAGCAGCGTAGGATGGACTAGCGGGGGAGCTAGCACAGATACGCAGTATTTT
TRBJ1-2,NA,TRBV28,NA,CASSWGQGLDGYTF,TGTGCCAGCAGTTGGGGTCAGGGCCTCGATGGCTACACCTTC
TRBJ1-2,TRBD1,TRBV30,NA,CAWIGQGGVYGYTF,TGTGCCTGGATTGGTCAGGGGGGAGTCTATGGCTACACCTTC
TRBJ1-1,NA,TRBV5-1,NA,CASSQDSDTEAFF,TGCGCCAGCAGCCAAGACAGTGACACTGAAGCTTTCTTT
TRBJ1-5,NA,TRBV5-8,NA,CASSLLVGSNQPQHF,TGTGCCAGCAGCTTGTTGGTCGGGTCGAATCAGCCCCAGCATTTT
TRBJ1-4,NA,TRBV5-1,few,CASSLTGVNEKLFF,TGCGCCAGCAGCTTGACAGGAGTTAATGAAAAACTGTTTTTT
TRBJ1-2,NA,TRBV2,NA,CASSVARNYGYTF,TGTGCCAGCAGTGTCGCCAGAAACTATGGCTACACCTTC
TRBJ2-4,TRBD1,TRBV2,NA,CASSEAQGDRAKNIQYF,TGTGCCAGCAGTGAAGCGCAGGGGGACAGGGCCAAAAACATTCAGTACTTC
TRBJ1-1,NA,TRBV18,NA,CASSPNRLDSNTEAFF,TGTGCCAGCTCCCCCAACAGACTAGATTCGAACACTGAAGCTTTCTTT
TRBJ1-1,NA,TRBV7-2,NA,CASSYPGVNTEAFF,TGTGCCAGCAGCTACCCGGGGGTGAACACTGAAGCTTTCTTT
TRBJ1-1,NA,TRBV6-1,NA,CASITGTRINTEAFF,TGTGCCAGCATCACCGGGACAAGAATTAACACTGAAGCTTTCTTT
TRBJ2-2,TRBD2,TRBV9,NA,CASSPAPGGETGELFF,TGTGCCAGCAGCCCCGCCCCGGGGGGGGAAACCGGGGAGCTGTTTTTT
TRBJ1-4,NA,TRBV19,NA,CASSIGNRILGNEKLFF,TGTGCCAGTAGTATAGGGAACAGGATCCTGGGCAATGAAAAACTGTTTTTT
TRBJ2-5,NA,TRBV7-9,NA,CSSSSGLIQETQYF,TGTTCCAGCAGTTCCGGACTGATTCAAGAGACCCAGTACTTC
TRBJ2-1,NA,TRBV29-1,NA,CSVEGGEGPNEQFF,TGCAGCGTCGAAGGGGGGGAGGGACCCAATGAGCAGTTCTTC
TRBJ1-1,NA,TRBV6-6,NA,CASTQASQNTEAFF,TGTGCCAGCACTCAAGCTAGTCAGAACACTGAAGCTTTCTTT
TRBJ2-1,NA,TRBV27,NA,CASSSRGGRNNEQFF,TGTGCCAGCAGTTCGAGGGGGGGACGGAACAATGAGCAGTTCTTC
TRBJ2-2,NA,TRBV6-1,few,CASSGWSANTGELFF,TGTGCCAGCAGTGGCTGGTCGGCGAACACCGGGGAGCTGTTTTTT
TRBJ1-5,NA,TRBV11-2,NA,CASSLEGGSNQPQHF,TGTGCCAGCAGCTTAGAAGGCGGGAGCAATCAGCCCCAGCATTTT
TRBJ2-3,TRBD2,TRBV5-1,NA,CATKSGVGRADTQYF,TGCGCCACAAAAAGCGGGGTTGGCAGAGCAGATACGCAGTATTTT
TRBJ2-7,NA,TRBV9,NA,CASSVAGEQIYEQYF,TGTGCCAGCAGCGTAGCTGGTGAACAGATCTACGAGCAGTACTTC